This is a list of T cell receptor beta chains from one sample in a study of cytomegalovirus exposure and HLA in healthy donors. Assay: immunoSEQ multiplex PCR; the TCRdb copy retains only in-frame clones and omits some. The sample yields roughly 140,000 clones, 64% seen once. Sequenced material: PBMCs. These receptors were obtained from a woman between 25 and 40 years old in good health and CMV-seropositive. Each CDR3 is given with its conserved first and last residue. Each record gives: clone size, V gene, J gene, D gene, CDR3 protein, CDR3 DNA. D genes are given only for firm matches. Some rows mark clone size as missing; the rest say once, few, many or name a class of expanded clone.

abundance: -; v_gene: TRBV18; j_gene: TRBJ1-1; d_gene: -; CDR3aa: CASSPVQMNTEAFF; CDR3nt: TGTGCCAGCTCACCGGTACAGATGAACACTGAAGCTTTCTTT
abundance: -; v_gene: TRBV5-1; j_gene: TRBJ1-1; d_gene: -; CDR3aa: CASSFGVTGDTEAFF; CDR3nt: TGCGCCAGCAGCTTTGGGGTCACGGGGGACACTGAAGCTTTCTTT
abundance: -; v_gene: TRBV15; j_gene: TRBJ2-7; d_gene: TRBD1; CDR3aa: CATSRGGGQAYEQYF; CDR3nt: TGTGCCACCAGCAGAGGAGGGGGACAGGCCTACGAGCAGTACTTC
abundance: -; v_gene: TRBV2; j_gene: TRBJ2-3; d_gene: -; CDR3aa: CASRIQAGLTDTQYF; CDR3nt: TGTGCCAGCAGAATTCAAGCGGGCCTCACAGATACGCAGTATTTT
abundance: -; v_gene: TRBV5-6; j_gene: TRBJ1-2; d_gene: -; CDR3aa: CASSLGKLQETYGYTF; CDR3nt: TGTGCCAGCAGCTTGGGGAAGCTACAGGAAACCTATGGCTACACCTTC
abundance: few; v_gene: TRBV5-1; j_gene: TRBJ2-5; d_gene: TRBD1; CDR3aa: CASSGTGEETQYF; CDR3nt: TGCGCCAGCAGCGGGACAGGTGAAGAGACCCAGTACTTC
abundance: -; v_gene: TRBV7-9; j_gene: TRBJ1-2; d_gene: TRBD1; CDR3aa: CASSLVPDRGRGYGYTF; CDR3nt: TGTGCCAGCAGCTTAGTTCCTGACAGGGGGCGAGGCTATGGCTACACCTTC
abundance: -; v_gene: TRBV7-6; j_gene: TRBJ2-5; d_gene: -; CDR3aa: CASSSPYDSSRETQYF; CDR3nt: TGTGCCAGCAGCTCCCCGTACGACAGTTCAAGAGAGACCCAGTACTTC
abundance: -; v_gene: TRBV5-1; j_gene: TRBJ1-1; d_gene: -; CDR3aa: CASSFGENTEAFF; CDR3nt: TGCGCCAGCAGCTTTGGAGAGAACACTGAAGCTTTCTTT
abundance: -; v_gene: TRBV7-6; j_gene: TRBJ1-2; d_gene: -; CDR3aa: CASSSGEGYGYTF; CDR3nt: TGTGCCAGCAGCTCTGGAGAGGGCTATGGCTACACCTTC
abundance: -; v_gene: TRBV19; j_gene: TRBJ1-5; d_gene: TRBD1; CDR3aa: CASSRDRVAGQPQHF; CDR3nt: TGTGCCAGTAGTCGGGACAGGGTTGCTGGTCAGCCCCAGCATTTT
abundance: -; v_gene: TRBV11-3; j_gene: TRBJ2-3; d_gene: -; CDR3aa: CASRGGGAGDTQYF; CDR3nt: TGTGCCAGCAGAGGGGGAGGGGCGGGAGATACGCAGTATTTT
abundance: -; v_gene: TRBV18; j_gene: TRBJ1-2; d_gene: -; CDR3aa: CASSPNRNNYGYTF; CDR3nt: TGTGCCAGCTCACCAAACAGGAATAACTATGGCTACACCTTC
abundance: few; v_gene: TRBV6-6; j_gene: TRBJ1-1; d_gene: TRBD1; CDR3aa: CASIYRGLNTEAFF; CDR3nt: TGTGCCAGCATTTACAGGGGATTGAACACTGAAGCTTTCTTT
abundance: -; v_gene: TRBV10-3; j_gene: TRBJ2-7; d_gene: -; CDR3aa: CAISVGSPLEVVYEQYF; CDR3nt: TGTGCCATCAGTGTAGGAAGCCCGCTAGAAGTAGTCTACGAGCAGTACTTC
abundance: few; v_gene: TRBV18; j_gene: TRBJ2-1; d_gene: -; CDR3aa: CASTTGYNEQFF; CDR3nt: TGTGCCAGCACCACAGGGTATAATGAGCAGTTCTTC
abundance: -; v_gene: TRBV9; j_gene: TRBJ2-7; d_gene: TRBD2; CDR3aa: CASSYSGGPYEQYF; CDR3nt: TGTGCCAGCAGCTATTCGGGGGGGCCTTACGAGCAGTACTTC
abundance: once; v_gene: TRBV7-2; j_gene: TRBJ2-7; d_gene: TRBD1; CDR3aa: CASSKDRGAYEQYF; CDR3nt: TGTGCCAGCAGTAAGGACAGGGGCGCCTACGAGCAGTACTTC
abundance: -; v_gene: TRBV4-1; j_gene: TRBJ1-1; d_gene: -; CDR3aa: CASSQVSMNTEAFF; CDR3nt: TGCGCCAGCAGCCAAGTTTCTATGAACACTGAAGCTTTCTTT
abundance: -; v_gene: TRBV20-1; j_gene: TRBJ2-2; d_gene: -; CDR3aa: CSAERAGELFF; CDR3nt: TGCAGTGCTGAGAGGGCCGGGGAGCTGTTTTTT
abundance: -; v_gene: TRBV5-1; j_gene: TRBJ1-1; d_gene: -; CDR3aa: CASSLASQQGVGHTEAFF; CDR3nt: TGCGCCAGCAGCTTGGCCTCCCAACAGGGAGTGGGGCACACTGAAGCTTTCTTT
abundance: -; v_gene: TRBV10-3; j_gene: TRBJ2-1; d_gene: TRBD2; CDR3aa: CAITDSGRTYNEQFF; CDR3nt: TGTGCCATCACTGATAGCGGGAGGACGTACAATGAGCAGTTCTTC
abundance: -; v_gene: TRBV28; j_gene: TRBJ1-6; d_gene: -; CDR3aa: CASSLHGNSPLHF; CDR3nt: TGTGCCAGCAGTTTACACGGTAATTCACCCCTCCACTTT
abundance: -; v_gene: TRBV27; j_gene: TRBJ1-2; d_gene: TRBD1; CDR3aa: CASSEQGSYGYTF; CDR3nt: TGTGCCAGCAGTGAACAGGGGAGCTATGGCTACACCTTC
abundance: -; v_gene: TRBV5-1; j_gene: TRBJ2-2; d_gene: TRBD1; CDR3aa: CASSPGQGRTGELFF; CDR3nt: TGCGCCAGCAGCCCAGGACAGGGTCGGACCGGGGAGCTGTTTTTT